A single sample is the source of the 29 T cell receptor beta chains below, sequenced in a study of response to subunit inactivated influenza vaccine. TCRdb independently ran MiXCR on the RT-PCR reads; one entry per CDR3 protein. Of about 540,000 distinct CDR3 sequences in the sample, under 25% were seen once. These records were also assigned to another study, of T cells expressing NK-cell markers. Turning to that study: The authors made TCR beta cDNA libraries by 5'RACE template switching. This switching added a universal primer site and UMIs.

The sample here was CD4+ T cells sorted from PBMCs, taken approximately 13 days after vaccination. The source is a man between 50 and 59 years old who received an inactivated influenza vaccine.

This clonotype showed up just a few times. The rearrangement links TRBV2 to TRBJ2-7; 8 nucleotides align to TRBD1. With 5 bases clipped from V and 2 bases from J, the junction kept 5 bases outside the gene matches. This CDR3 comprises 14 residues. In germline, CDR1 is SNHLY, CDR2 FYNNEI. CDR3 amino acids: CASSWTGSAYEQYF. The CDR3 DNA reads TGTGCCAGCAGTTGGACAGGGTCCGCCTACGAGCAGTACTTC.

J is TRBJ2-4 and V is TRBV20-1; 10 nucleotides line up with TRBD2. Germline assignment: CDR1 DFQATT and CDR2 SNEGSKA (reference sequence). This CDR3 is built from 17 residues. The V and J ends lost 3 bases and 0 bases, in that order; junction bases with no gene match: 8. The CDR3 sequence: CSARFLAGDLAKNIQYF. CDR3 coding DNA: TGCAGTGCTAGGTTTCTAGCGGGAGACCTAGCCAAAAACATTCAGTACTTC.

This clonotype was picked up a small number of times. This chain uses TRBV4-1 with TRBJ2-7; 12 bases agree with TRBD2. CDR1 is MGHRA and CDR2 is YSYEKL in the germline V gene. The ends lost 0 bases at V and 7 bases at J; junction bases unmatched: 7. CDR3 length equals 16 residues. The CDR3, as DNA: TGCGCCAGCAGCCAAGATCGTGGACTAGCGGGACGAGAGCAGTACTTC. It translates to CASSQDRGLAGREQYF.

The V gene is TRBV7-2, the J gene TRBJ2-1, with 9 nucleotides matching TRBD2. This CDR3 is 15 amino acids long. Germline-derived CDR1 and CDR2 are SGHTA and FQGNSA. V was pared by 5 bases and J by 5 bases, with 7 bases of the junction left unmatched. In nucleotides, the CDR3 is TGTGCCAGCAGCCCGCTAGCGGGGATGAACAATGAGCAGTTCTTC. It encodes CASSPLAGMNNEQFF. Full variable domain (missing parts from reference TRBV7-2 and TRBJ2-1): GAGVSQSPSNKVTEKGKDVELRCDPISGHTALYWYRQSLGQGLEFLIYFQGNSAPDKSGLPSDRFSAERTGGSVSTLTIQRTQQEDSAVYLCASSPLAGMNNEQFFGPGTRLTVL.

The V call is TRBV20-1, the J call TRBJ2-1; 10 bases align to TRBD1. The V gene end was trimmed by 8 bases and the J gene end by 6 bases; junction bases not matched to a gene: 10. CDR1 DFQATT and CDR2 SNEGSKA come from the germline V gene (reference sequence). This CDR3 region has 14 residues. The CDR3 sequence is CSLRQGARVNEQFF. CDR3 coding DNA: TGCAGTCTCAGACAGGGGGCTAGAGTCAATGAGCAGTTCTTC.

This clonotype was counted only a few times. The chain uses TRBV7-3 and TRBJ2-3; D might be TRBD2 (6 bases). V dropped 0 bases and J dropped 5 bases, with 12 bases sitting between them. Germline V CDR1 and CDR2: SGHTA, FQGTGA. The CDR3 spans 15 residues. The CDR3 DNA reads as TGTGCCAGCAGCTTAACCGGGAGACATATAGATACGCAGTATTTT. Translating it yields CASSLTGRHIDTQYF.

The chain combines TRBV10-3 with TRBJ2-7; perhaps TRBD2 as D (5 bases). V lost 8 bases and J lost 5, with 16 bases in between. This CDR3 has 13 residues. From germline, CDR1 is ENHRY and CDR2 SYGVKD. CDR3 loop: CAISVANNDEQYF. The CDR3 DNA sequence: TGTGCCATCTCAGTAGCGAATAATGACGAGCAGTACTTC.

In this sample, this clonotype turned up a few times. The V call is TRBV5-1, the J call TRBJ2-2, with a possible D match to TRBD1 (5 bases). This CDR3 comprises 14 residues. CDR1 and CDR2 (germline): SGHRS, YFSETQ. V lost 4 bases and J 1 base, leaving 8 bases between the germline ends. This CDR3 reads CASSVGQNTGELFF. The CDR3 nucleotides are TGCGCCAGCAGCGTAGGACAGAACACCGGGGAGCTGTTTTTT. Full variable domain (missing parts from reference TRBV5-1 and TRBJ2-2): KAGVTQTPRYLIKTRGQQVTLSCSPISGHRSVSWYQQTPGQGLQFLFEYFSETQRNKGNFPGRFSGRQFSNSRSEMNVSTLELGDSALYLCASSVGQNTGELFFGEGSRLTVL.

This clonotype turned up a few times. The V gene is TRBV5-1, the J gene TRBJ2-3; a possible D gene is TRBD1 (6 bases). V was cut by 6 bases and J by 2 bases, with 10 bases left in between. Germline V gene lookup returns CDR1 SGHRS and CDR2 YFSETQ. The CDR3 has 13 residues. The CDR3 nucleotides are TGCGCCAGCACACGACAGGCCACAGATACGCAGTATTTT. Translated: CASTRQATDTQYF.

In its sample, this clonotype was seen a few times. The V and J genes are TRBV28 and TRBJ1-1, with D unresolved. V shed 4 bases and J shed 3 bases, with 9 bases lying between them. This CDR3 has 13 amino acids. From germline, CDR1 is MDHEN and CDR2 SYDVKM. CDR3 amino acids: CASSSEPDTEAFF. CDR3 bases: TGTGCCAGCAGTTCCGAGCCTGACACTGAAGCTTTCTTT.

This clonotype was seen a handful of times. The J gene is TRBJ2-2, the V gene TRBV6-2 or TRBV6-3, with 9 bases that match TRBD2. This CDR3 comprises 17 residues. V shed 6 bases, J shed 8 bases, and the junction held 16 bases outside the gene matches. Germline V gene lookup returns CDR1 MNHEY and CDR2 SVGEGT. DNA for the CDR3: TGTGCCAGCAGACCAAGAACCTTAGCGGGAGATCAGGGGGAGCTGTTTTTT. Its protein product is CASRPRTLAGDQGELFF.

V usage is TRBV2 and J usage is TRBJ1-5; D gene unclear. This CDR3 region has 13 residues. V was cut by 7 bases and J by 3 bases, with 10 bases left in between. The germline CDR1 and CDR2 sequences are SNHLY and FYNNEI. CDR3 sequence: CASNQEYNQPQHF. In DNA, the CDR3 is TGTGCCAGCAACCAGGAATACAATCAGCCCCAGCATTTT.

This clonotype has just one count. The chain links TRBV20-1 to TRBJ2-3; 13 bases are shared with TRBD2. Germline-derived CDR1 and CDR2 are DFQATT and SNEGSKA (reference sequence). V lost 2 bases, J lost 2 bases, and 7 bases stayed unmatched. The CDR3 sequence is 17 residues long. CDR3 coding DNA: TGCAGTGCTAGATCGGGACTAGCGGGGAGAGACACAGATACGCAGTATTTT. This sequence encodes CSARSGLAGRDTDTQYF.

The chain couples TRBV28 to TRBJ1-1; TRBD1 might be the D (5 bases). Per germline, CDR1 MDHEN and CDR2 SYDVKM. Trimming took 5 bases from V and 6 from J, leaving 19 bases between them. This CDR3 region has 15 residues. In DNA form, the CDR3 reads TGTGCCAGCAGTGGCGGAAGAGGGGAAAGGTCTGAAGCTTTCTTT. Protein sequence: CASSGGRGERSEAFF.

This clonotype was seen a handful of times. CDR3 amino acids: CASSLPQAGGKGEQFF. CDR3 in DNA: TGTGCCAGCAGCTTACCCCAGGCGGGAGGGAAGGGTGAGCAGTTCTTC. V and J are TRBV7-9 and TRBJ2-1; 9 bases align to TRBD2. The germline V gene has CDR1 SEHNR and CDR2 FQNEAQ (reference sequence). CDR3 length: 16 residues. Trimming at V came to 2 bases and at J to 9 bases, leaving 11 bases not matched to a gene.

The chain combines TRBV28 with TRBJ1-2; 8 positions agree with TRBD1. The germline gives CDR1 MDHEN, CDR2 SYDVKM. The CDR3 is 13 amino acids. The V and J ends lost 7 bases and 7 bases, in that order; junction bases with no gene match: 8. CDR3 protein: CASNEDRATGYTF. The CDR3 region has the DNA TGTGCCAGCAACGAGGACAGGGCAACTGGCTACACCTTC.

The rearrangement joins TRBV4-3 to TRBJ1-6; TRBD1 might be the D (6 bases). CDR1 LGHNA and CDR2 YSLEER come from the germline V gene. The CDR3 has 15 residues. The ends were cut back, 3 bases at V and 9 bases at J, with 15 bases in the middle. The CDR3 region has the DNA TGCGCCAGCAGCCAGTCGGCACAGGGCGGTTCACCCCTCCACTTT. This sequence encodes CASSQSAQGGSPLHF.

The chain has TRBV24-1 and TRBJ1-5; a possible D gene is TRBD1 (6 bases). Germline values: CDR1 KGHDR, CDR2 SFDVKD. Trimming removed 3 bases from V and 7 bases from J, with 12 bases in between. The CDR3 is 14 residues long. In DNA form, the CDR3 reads TGTGCCACCAGTGATGGTAGGGGGGGCCAGCCCCAGCATTTT. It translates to CATSDGRGGQPQHF.

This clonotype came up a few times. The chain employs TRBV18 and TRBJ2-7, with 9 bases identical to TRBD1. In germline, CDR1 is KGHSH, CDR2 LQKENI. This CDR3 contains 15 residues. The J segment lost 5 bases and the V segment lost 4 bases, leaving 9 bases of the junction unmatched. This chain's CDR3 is CASSRPGTGRNEQYF. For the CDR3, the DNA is TGTGCCAGCTCACGTCCCGGGACAGGGCGAAACGAGCAGTACTTC.

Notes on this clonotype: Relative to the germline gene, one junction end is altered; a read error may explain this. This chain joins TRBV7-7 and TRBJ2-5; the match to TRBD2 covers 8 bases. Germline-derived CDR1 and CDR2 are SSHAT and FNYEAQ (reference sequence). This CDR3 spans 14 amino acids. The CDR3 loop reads CASSPAGGLETQYF. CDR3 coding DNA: TGTGCTAGCAGCCCGGCGGGGGGACTAGAGACCCAGTACTTC.

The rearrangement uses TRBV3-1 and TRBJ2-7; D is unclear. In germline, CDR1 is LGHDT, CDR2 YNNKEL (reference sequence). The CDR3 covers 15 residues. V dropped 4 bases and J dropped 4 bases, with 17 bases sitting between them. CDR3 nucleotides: TGTGCCAGCAGCCGAGCTGGAGAGGCACAATACGAGCAGTACTTC. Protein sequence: CASSRAGEAQYEQYF.

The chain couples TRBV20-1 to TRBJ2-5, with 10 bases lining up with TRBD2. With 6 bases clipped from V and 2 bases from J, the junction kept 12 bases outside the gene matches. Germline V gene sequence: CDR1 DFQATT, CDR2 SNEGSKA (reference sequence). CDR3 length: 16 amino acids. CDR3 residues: CSAKPTSGDTQETQYF. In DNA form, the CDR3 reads TGCAGTGCCAAGCCCACTAGCGGGGATACTCAAGAGACCCAGTACTTC.

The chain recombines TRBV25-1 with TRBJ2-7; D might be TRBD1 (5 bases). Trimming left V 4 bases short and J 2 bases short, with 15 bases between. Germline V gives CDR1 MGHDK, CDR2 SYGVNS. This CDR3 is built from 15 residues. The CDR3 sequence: CASSVGETATYEQYF. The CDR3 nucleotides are TGTGCCAGCAGTGTTGGAGAGACAGCCACCTACGAGCAGTACTTC.

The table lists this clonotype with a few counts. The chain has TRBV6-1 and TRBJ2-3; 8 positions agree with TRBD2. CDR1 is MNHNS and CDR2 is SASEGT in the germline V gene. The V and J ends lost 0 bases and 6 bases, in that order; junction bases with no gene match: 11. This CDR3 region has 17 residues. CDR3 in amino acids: CASSEASELAVRDTQYF. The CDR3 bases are TGTGCCAGCAGTGAAGCCTCAGAACTAGCGGTTCGGGATACGCAGTATTTT.

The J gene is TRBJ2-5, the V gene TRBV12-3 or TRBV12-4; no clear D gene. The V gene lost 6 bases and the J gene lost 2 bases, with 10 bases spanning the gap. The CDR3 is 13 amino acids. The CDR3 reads CASSWGPQETQYF. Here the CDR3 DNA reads TGTGCCAGCAGCTGGGGTCCTCAAGAGACCCAGTACTTC.

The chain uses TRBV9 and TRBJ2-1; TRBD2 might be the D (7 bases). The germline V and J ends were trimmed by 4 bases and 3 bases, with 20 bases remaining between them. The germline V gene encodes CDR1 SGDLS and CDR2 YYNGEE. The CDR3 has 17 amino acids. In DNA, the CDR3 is TGTGCCAGCAGCCCCCGAGGGGGAGGGGGTAACTACAATGAGCAGTTCTTC. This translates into CASSPRGGGGNYNEQFF.

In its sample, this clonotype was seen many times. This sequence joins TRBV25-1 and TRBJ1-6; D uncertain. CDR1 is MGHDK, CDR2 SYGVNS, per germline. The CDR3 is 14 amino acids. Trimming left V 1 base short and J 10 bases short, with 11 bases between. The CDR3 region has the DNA TGTGCCAGCAGTGAATCCCCCCATTCATCACCCCTCCACTTT. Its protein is CASSESPHSSPLHF. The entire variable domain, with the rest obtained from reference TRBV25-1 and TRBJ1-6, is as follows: EADIYQTPRYLVIGTGKKITLECSQTMGHDKMYWYQQDPGMELHLIHYSYGVNSTEKGDLSSESTVSRIRTEHFPLTLESARPSHTSQYLCASSESPHSSPLHFGNGTRLTVT.

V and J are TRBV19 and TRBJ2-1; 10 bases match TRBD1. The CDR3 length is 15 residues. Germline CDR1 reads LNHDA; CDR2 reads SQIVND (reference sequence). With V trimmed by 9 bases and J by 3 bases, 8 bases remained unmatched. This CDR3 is CASKPGQGFYNEQFF. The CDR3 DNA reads TGTGCCAGCAAACCGGGACAGGGGTTCTACAATGAGCAGTTCTTC.

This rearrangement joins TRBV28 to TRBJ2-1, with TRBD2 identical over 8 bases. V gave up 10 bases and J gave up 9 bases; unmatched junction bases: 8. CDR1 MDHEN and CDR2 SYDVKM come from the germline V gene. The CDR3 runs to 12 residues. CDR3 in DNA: TGTGCCACCGGACTAGCAAAGACTGAGCAGTTCTTC. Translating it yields CATGLAKTEQFF.